The 21 T cell receptor beta chains below come from one sample, sequenced in a study of naive and memory T cell subsets. Reverse transcription of blood and skin TCR RNA was primed at alpha and beta constant regions. In TCRdb, the UMI-ligation and nested PCR reads were re-called with MiXCR into one record per CDR3 protein. The sample includes 15,000 to 20,000 distinct CDR3 sequences, roughly 9% of them seen just once. The treatment here: skin biopsy from PPD injection site in Mantoux-positive individual. Unsorted total RNA, roughly 1 to 1000 ng, was DNase treated before reverse transcription. The source was skin, collected from a tuberculin skin test site. These receptors all stem from an adult in good health.

This clonotype was recorded at least ten times. The rearrangement uses TRBV20-1 and TRBJ2-1; TRBD1 aligns across 7 bases. Germline CDR1 is DFQATT and CDR2 is SNEGSKA (reference sequence). J lost 3 bases, V lost 6 bases, and 8 bases had no gene match. The CDR3 is 14 amino acids. CDR3 loop: CSAPEGAGYNEQFF. CDR3 bases: TGCAGTGCCCCCGAGGGGGCTGGCTACAATGAGCAGTTCTTC.

Many counts were recorded for this clonotype. The V gene is TRBV2, the J gene TRBJ2-2; D gene unclear. The CDR3 contains 11 residues. V lost 7 bases and J 4 bases, leaving 4 bases between the germline ends. Germline V gene lookup returns CDR1 SNHLY and CDR2 FYNNEI. CDR3 sequence reads: CASTATGELFF. The CDR3 nucleotides are TGTGCCAGCACAGCCACCGGGGAGCTGTTTTTT.

This clonotype was found a few times. The chain couples TRBV4-1 to TRBJ2-2, with TRBD2 matching over 10 bases. Germline V lookup: CDR1 MGHRA, CDR2 YSYEKL. This CDR3 has 18 residues. With V trimmed by 6 bases and J by 2 bases, 12 bases remained unmatched. This chain's CDR3 is CASSLVSGRCCNTGELFF. The CDR3 DNA reads as TGCGCCAGCAGTCTTGTTAGCGGGAGGTGTTGCAACACCGGGGAGCTGTTTTTT.

The sample holds a few counts of this clonotype. The chain couples TRBV11-2 to TRBJ2-7; D gene unclear. The CDR3 has 12 residues. Looked up from germline, CDR1 is SGHAT and CDR2 is FQNNGV. Trimming took off 3 bases at V and 3 bases at J, with 6 bases between the two ends. The CDR3 region has the DNA TGTGCCAGCAGCTTTATTATCTACGAGCAGTACTTC. This encodes CASSFIIYEQYF.

The chain couples TRBV5-4 to TRBJ2-1; tentatively, D is TRBD1 or TRBD2 (5 bases each). Trimming removed 0 bases from V and 2 bases from J, with 9 bases in between. The CDR3 runs 15 residues. Per the germline V gene, CDR1 is SGHNT and CDR2 is YYREEE (reference sequence). For the CDR3, the DNA is TGTGCCAGCAGCTTGGGAGGGACCCCCTACAATGAGCAGTTCTTC. This translates into CASSLGGTPYNEQFF.

This clonotype was picked up many times. The chain's CDR3 is CSVGLTGSDTIYF. In DNA form, the CDR3 reads TGCAGCGTCGGATTAACAGGATCGGACACCATATATTTT. The rearrangement links TRBV29-1 to TRBJ1-3, with a possible D match to TRBD1 (5 bases). Germline assignment: CDR1 SQVTM and CDR2 ANQGSEA. V was trimmed by 6 bases and J by 8 bases, leaving 17 bases between them. This CDR3 is 13 amino acids long.

V usage is TRBV28 and J usage is TRBJ2-7; a possible D gene is TRBD2 (5 bases). The ends were cut back, 7 bases at V and 12 bases at J, with 19 bases in the middle. Per the germline V gene, CDR1 is MDHEN and CDR2 is SYDVKM. The CDR3 extends over 12 amino acids. CDR3 residues: CASMQRNSDPYF. In nucleotides, the CDR3 is TGTGCCAGCATGCAGCGGAACAGTGATCCGTACTTC.

This clonotype came up many times. This rearrangement joins TRBV20-1 to TRBJ2-3; 9 bases fit TRBD2. The CDR3 is 17 residues long. J lost 3 bases, V lost 3 bases, and 13 bases had no gene match. Per germline, CDR1 DFQATT and CDR2 SNEGSKA (reference sequence). This CDR3 is CSARDPRTSANTDTQYF. The CDR3 DNA reads TGCAGTGCTAGGGATCCTAGGACTAGCGCAAATACAGATACGCAGTATTTT.

This clonotype appeared many times. This rearrangement joins TRBV7-3 to TRBJ2-3; 8 positions agree with TRBD1. The CDR3 runs 16 residues. The V and J ends lost 5 bases and 4 bases, in that order; junction bases with no gene match: 11. The germline V gene has CDR1 SGHTA and CDR2 FQGTGA. The CDR3 reads CASSPGLTGASDTQYF. CDR3 sequence (DNA): TGTGCCAGCAGCCCAGGCCTGACAGGGGCCTCAGATACGCAGTATTTT.

The table lists this clonotype with many counts. The CDR3 spells CASSPGQGASYEQYF. Here the CDR3 DNA reads TGTGCCAGCAGCCCCGGACAGGGGGCTTCCTACGAGCAGTACTTC. The chain has TRBV3-1 and TRBJ2-7; TRBD1 matches 11 bases. The CDR3 runs to 15 residues. Germline trimming cut 4 bases from V and 1 base from J; bases unmatched to any gene: 3. CDR1 is LGHDT, CDR2 YNNKEL, per germline (reference sequence).

This clonotype came up many times. The J gene is TRBJ1-4, the V gene TRBV4-3, with TRBD1 identical over 9 bases. With V trimmed by 0 bases and J by 0 bases, 8 bases remained unmatched. This CDR3 spans 19 amino acids. Per the germline V gene, CDR1 is LGHNA and CDR2 is YSLEER. CDR3 coding DNA: TGCGCCAGCAGCCAAGATCTTCAGACAGGGGGTTCAACTAATGAAAAACTGTTTTTT. Residues: CASSQDLQTGGSTNEKLFF.

A few counts support this clonotype. The chain employs TRBV29-1 and TRBJ1-2; 9 nucleotides match TRBD1. The germline V gene encodes CDR1 SQVTM and CDR2 ANQGSEA. V was pared by 6 bases and J by 2 bases, with 1 base of the junction left unmatched. The CDR3 is made up of 12 amino acids. Here the CDR3 DNA reads TGCAGCGTGGGACAGGGAAACTATGGCTACACCTTC. Translation: CSVGQGNYGYTF.

The V gene is TRBV12-3 or TRBV12-4, the J gene TRBJ2-1; D not resolved. This CDR3 is built from 12 residues. V was pared by 3 bases and J by 8 bases, with 8 bases between. The CDR3 loop is CASSFRIHEQFF. Here the CDR3 DNA reads TGTGCCAGCAGTTTCAGGATTCATGAGCAGTTCTTC.

This clonotype was detected many times. The chain recombines TRBV27 with TRBJ1-1, with 7 bases aligning to TRBD1. V lost 6 bases to trimming and J lost 4 bases; unmatched junction nucleotides: 8. From germline, CDR1 is MNHEY and CDR2 SMNVEV (reference sequence). CDR3 size: 14 residues. The CDR3 is CASSSDRLGTEAFF. The CDR3 DNA reads TGTGCCAGCAGCTCGGACAGGTTGGGCACTGAAGCTTTCTTT.

This clonotype was detected many times. The J gene is TRBJ1-5, the V gene TRBV6-5; no reliable D call. The CDR3 consists of 14 residues. The V end was cut by 2 bases, the J end by 3 bases, with 8 bases between. The V gene's germline CDR1 is MNHEY and CDR2 SVGAGI. CDR3 in DNA: TGTGCCAGCAGTTACGGACCGCTCAATCAGCCCCAGCATTTT. Protein sequence: CASSYGPLNQPQHF.

V and J are TRBV20-1 and TRBJ2-3; a possible D gene is TRBD2 (5 bases). V lost 6 bases and J lost 3, with 13 bases in between. The CDR3 consists of 13 residues. The germline V gene has CDR1 DFQATT and CDR2 SNEGSKA (reference sequence). This chain's CDR3 is CSAKSGETDTQYF. Written as DNA, the CDR3 is TGCAGTGCCAAATCCGGGGAAACAGATACGCAGTATTTT.

At least ten counts were recorded for this clonotype. This chain links TRBV10-1 with TRBJ2-7; 10 bases fit TRBD2. Germline V gives CDR1 WNHNN, CDR2 SYGVQD (reference sequence). The CDR3 covers 14 residues. Trimming at V came to 0 bases and at J to 6 bases, leaving 2 bases not matched to a gene. The CDR3 loop is CASSESPSGSEQYF. The CDR3 coding sequence is TGCGCCAGCAGTGAGTCACCTAGCGGGAGCGAGCAGTACTTC.

This clonotype was recorded a few times. This chain links TRBV20-1 with TRBJ1-5, with 8 bases identical to TRBD1. V trimming: 6 bases; J trimming: 5 bases; junction bases outside the gene matches: 6. The CDR3 is made up of 13 amino acids. Per the germline V gene, CDR1 is DFQATT and CDR2 is SNEGSKA (reference sequence). CDR3 sequence reads: CSATGTGHQPQHF. Here the CDR3 DNA reads TGCAGTGCCACTGGGACAGGTCATCAGCCCCAGCATTTT.

This clonotype occurred many times. The genes are TRBV28 and TRBJ2-7, with 12 bases lining up with TRBD2. This CDR3 spans 16 amino acids. Unmatched junction bases numbered 8, after V lost 2 bases and J lost 6 bases. Germline-derived CDR1 and CDR2 are MDHEN and SYDVKM. The CDR3 DNA reads TGTGCCAGCAGTTTACCCCCGACTAGCGGGAGATGCGAGCAGTACTTC. Amino acid sequence: CASSLPPTSGRCEQYF. The full variable domain, completed using reference TRBV28 and TRBJ2-7, is DVKVTQSSRYLVKRTGEKVFLECVQDMDHENMFWYRQDPGLGLRLIYFSYDVKMKEKGDIPEGYSVSREKKERFSLILESASTNQTSMYLCASSLPPTSGRCEQYFGPGTRLTVT.

This clonotype is categorized as medium-sized. The chain is built from TRBV11-3 and TRBJ2-4; 8 bases are a match to TRBD1. V gave up 0 bases and J gave up 3 bases; unmatched junction bases: 10. CDR1 SGHNT and CDR2 YENEEA come from the germline V gene. The CDR3 loop spans 18 amino acids. The CDR3 DNA reads as TGTGCCAGCAGCTTAGATGCGGTGGCAGGGGGCGGCAAAAACATTCAGTACTTC. It translates to CASSLDAVAGGGKNIQYF. The variable domain in full, with the rest retrieved from reference TRBV11-3 and TRBJ2-4, is EAGVVQSPRYKIIEKKQPVAFWCNPISGHNTLYWYLQNLGQGPELLIRYENEEAVDDSQLPKDRFSAERLKGVDSTLKIQPAELGDSAVYLCASSLDAVAGGGKNIQYFGAGTRLSVL.

This clonotype was seen a few times. This chain uses TRBV15 with TRBJ2-5; 9 positions match TRBD2. Germline CDR1 reads LNHNV; CDR2 reads YYDKDF (reference sequence). With 3 bases clipped from V and 3 bases from J, the junction kept 5 bases outside the gene matches. The length of the CDR3 is 15 residues. The CDR3 bases are TGTGCCACCAGCAGGTTCCGGACTAGCGAAGAGACCCAGTACTTC. It specifies CATSRFRTSEETQYF.